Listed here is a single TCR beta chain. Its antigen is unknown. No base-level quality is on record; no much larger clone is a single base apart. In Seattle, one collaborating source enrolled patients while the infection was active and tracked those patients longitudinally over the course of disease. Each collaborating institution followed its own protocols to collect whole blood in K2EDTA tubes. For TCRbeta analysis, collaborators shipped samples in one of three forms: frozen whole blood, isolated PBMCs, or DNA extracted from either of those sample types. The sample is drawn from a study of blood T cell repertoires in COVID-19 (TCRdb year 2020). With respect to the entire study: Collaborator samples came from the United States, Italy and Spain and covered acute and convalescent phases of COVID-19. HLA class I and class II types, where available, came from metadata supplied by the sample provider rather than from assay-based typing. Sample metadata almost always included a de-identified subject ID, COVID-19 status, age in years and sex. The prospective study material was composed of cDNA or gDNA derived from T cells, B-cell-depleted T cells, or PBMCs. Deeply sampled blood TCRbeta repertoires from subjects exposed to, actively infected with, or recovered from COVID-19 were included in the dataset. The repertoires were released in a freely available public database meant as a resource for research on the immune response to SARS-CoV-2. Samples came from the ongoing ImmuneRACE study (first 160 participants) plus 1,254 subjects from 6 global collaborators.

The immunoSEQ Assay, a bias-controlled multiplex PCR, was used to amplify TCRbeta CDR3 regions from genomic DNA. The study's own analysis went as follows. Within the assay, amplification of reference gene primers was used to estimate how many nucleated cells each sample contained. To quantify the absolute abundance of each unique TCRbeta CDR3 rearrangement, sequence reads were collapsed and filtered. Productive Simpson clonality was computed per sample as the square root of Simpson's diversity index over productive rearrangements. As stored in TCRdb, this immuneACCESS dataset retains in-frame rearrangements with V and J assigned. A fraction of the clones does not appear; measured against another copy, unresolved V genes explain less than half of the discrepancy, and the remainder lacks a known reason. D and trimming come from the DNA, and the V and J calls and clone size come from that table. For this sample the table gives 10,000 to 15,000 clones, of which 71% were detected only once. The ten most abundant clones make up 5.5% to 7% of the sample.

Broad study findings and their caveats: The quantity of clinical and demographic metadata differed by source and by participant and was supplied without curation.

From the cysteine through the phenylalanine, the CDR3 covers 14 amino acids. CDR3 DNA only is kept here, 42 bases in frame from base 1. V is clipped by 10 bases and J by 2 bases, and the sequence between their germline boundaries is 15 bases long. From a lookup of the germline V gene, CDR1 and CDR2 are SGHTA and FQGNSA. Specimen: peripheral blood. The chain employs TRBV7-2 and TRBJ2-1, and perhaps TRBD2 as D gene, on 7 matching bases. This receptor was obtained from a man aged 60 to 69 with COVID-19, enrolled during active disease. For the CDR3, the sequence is CATIRGATYNEQFF. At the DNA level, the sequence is TGTGCCACCATTCGGGGGGCGACCTACAATGAGCAGTTCTTC.